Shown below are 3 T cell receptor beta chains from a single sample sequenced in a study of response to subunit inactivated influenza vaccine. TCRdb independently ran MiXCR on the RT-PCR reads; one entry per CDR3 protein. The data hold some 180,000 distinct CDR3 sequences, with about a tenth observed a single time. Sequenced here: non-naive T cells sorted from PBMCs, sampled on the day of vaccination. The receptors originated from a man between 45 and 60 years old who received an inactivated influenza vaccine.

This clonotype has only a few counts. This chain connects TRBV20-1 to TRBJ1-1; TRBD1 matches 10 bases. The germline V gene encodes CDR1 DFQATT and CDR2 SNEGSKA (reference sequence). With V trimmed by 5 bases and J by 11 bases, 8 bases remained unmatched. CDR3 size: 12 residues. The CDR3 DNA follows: TGCAGTGCTGCCCGGGACAGGGGTAGGGCTTTCTTT. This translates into CSAARDRGRAFF.

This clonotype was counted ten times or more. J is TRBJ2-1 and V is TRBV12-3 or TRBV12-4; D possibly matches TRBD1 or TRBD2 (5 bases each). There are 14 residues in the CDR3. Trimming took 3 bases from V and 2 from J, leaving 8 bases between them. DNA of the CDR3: TGTGCCAGCAGTTTCGGGGCAGCCTACAATGAGCAGTTCTTC. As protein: CASSFGAAYNEQFF.

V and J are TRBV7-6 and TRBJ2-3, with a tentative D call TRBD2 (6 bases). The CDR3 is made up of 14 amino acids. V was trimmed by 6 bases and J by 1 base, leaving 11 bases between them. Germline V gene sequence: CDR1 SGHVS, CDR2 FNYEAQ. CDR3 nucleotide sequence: TGTGCCAGCAGAATGGCTAGCGGCACAGATACGCAGTATTTT. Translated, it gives CASRMASGTDTQYF.